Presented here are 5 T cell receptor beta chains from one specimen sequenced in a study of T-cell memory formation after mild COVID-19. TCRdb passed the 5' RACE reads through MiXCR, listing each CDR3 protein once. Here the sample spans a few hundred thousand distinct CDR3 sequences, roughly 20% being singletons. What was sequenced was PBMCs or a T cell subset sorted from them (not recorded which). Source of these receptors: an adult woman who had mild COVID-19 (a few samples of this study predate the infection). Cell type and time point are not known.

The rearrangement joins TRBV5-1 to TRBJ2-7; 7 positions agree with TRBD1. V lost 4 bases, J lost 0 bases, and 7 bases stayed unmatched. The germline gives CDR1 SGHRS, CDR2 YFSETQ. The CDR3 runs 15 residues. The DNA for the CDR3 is TGCGCCAGCAGCCGAACCACAGGGGACTCCTACGAGCAGTACTTC. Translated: CASSRTTGDSYEQYF.

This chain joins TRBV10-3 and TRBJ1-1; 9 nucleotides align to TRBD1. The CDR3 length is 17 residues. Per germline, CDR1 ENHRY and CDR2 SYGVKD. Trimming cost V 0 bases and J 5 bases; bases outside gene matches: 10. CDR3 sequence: CAISESGDRASRTEAFF. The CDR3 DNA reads TGTGCCATCAGTGAGTCGGGGGACAGGGCAAGTCGAACTGAAGCTTTCTTT.

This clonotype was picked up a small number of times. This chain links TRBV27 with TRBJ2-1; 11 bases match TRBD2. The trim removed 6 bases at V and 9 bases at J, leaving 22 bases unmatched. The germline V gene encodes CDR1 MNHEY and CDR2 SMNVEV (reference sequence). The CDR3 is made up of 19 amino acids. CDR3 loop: CASRAIGLAGGLFFSEQFF. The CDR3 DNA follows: TGTGCCAGCAGGGCCATTGGGCTAGCGGGAGGTTTGTTTTTCAGTGAGCAGTTCTTC.

DNA for the CDR3: TGTGCCAGCAGTCGACGTAGCGGTTCCGGCACAGATACGCAGTATTTT. It translates to CASSRRSGSGTDTQYF. The chain carries TRBV27 and TRBJ2-3, with D possibly TRBD2 on 6 matching bases. Trimming shortened V by 5 bases and J by 1 base, and 16 bases separated the two germline ends. From germline, CDR1 is MNHEY and CDR2 SMNVEV (reference sequence). The CDR3 sequence is 16 residues long.

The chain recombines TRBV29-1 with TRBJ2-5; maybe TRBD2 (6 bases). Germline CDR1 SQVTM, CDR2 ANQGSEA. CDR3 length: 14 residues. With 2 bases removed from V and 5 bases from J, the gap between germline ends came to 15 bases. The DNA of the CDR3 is TGCAGCGTTGAACGGGACTTAGACGTGGAGACCCAGTACTTC. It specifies CSVERDLDVETQYF.